This is a list of T cell receptor beta chains from one sample in a study of blood T cell repertoires in COVID-19. Profiled with immunoSEQ multiplex PCR; TCRdb holds only in-frame clones, not every one. The sample consists of about 190,000 clones, 88% of them appearing once. Source material: peripheral blood. The receptors were sampled from a human donor in a cohort sampled during active COVID-19. CDR3s include the opening cysteine and the closing phenylalanine or tryptophan. A D gene is named only where the DNA matches it firmly. Some rows have no size entry. The others give once, few or many, or a class for an expanded clone.

. | . | TRBJ1-5 | TRBV1 | CTSSQDNGESPQHF | TGCACCAGCAGCCAAGATAATGGGGAGAGTCCCCAGCATTTT
few | . | TRBJ2-7 | TRBV27 | CASRTGSYEQYF | TGTGCCAGCCGCACAGGGTCCTACGAGCAGTACTTC
. | TRBD2 | TRBJ2-1 | TRBV5-4 | CASSRGLAGGPDNEQFF | TGTGCCAGCAGCCGAGGACTAGCGGGAGGGCCGGACAATGAGCAGTTCTTC
. | TRBD2 | TRBJ2-7 | TRBV27 | CASSFLAGGSYEQYF | TGTGCCAGCAGTTTCCTGGCGGGAGGGTCCTACGAGCAGTACTTC
. | . | TRBJ2-2 | TRBV19 | CASQFLVTGNTGELFF | TGTGCCAGCCAATTCCTAGTCACAGGGAACACCGGGGAGCTGTTTTTT
. | . | TRBJ1-5 | TRBV5-8 | CASSMQGGQPQHF | TGTGCCAGCAGCATGCAAGGGGGTCAGCCCCAGCATTTT
. | TRBD1 | TRBJ2-7 | TRBV2 | CASSVGTGRYEQYF | TGTGCCAGCAGTGTTGGGACAGGGCGGTACGAGCAGTACTTC
. | . | TRBJ1-3 | TRBV5-5 | CASNPIGKTGNTIYF | TGTGCCAGCAACCCGATCGGGAAGACTGGAAACACCATATATTTT
. | . | TRBJ2-3 | TRBV5-1 | CASSFSGVNTDTQYF | TGCGCCAGCAGCTTTAGCGGCGTTAACACAGATACGCAGTATTTT
. | . | TRBJ1-5 | TRBV2 | CASSGAGDQPQHF | TGTGCCAGCAGTGGGGCGGGGGACCAGCCCCAGCATTTT
. | . | TRBJ1-3 | TRBV27 | CARGGTHSGNTIYF | TGTGCCAGAGGGGGAACCCACTCTGGAAACACCATATATTTT
. | TRBD2 | TRBJ2-1 | TRBV3-1/TRBV3-2 | CASSQGSSGSGRVYNEQFF | TGTGCCAGCAGCCAAGGTTCTAGCGGGAGTGGAAGAGTATACAATGAGCAGTTCTTC
. | . | TRBJ1-2 | TRBV7-9 | CASSPVSTLGENGYTF | TGTGCCAGCAGCCCGGTTTCGACGCTCGGGGAGAATGGCTACACCTTC
. | . | TRBJ1-1 | TRBV4-1 | CASSQVGWGRTEAFF | TGCGCCAGCAGCCAAGTTGGCTGGGGCCGCACTGAAGCTTTCTTT
. | . | TRBJ2-5 | TRBV7-2 | CASSQGVETQYF | TGTGCCAGCAGCCAAGGGGTTGAGACCCAGTACTTC
. | . | TRBJ2-5 | TRBV6-6 | CASSPHSETQYF | TGTGCCAGCAGTCCCCACTCGGAGACCCAGTACTTC
. | TRBD1 | TRBJ2-3 | TRBV20-1 | CSASPHSGGPDTQYF | TGCAGTGCTAGTCCCCATTCAGGGGGCCCAGATACGCAGTATTTT
. | TRBD2 | TRBJ2-3 | TRBV29-1 | CSVEKTSGRLADTQYF | TGCAGCGTTGAAAAGACTAGCGGGAGGCTGGCAGATACGCAGTATTTT
. | TRBD2 | TRBJ2-1 | TRBV14 | CASSQGTSGRDFSYNEQFF | TGTGCCAGCAGCCAAGGGACTAGCGGGAGAGACTTCTCCTACAATGAGCAGTTCTTC
. | . | TRBJ2-5 | TRBV21-1 | CATAQQETQYF | TGTGCCACCGCGCAACAAGAGACCCAGTACTTC